Following are 13 T cell receptor beta chains from one sample sequenced in a study of blood T cell repertoires in COVID-19. TCRdb's copy holds only in-frame clones and misses some; the assay was immunoSEQ multiplex PCR. Of 95,000 to 110,000 clones listed, approximately 88% are singletons. The sequenced sample was peripheral blood. The receptor source for this set is a human donor in a cohort sampled during active COVID-19.

CDR3 protein: CASSPPAGSAFF. The CDR3 bases are TGTGCCAGCTCACCACCAGCGGGGTCAGCTTTCTTT. V and J are TRBV18 and TRBJ1-1; D is uncertain. Looked up from germline, CDR1 is KGHSH and CDR2 is LQKENI. Trimming stripped 0 bases from V and 10 bases from J, with 9 bases between. The CDR3 loop spans 12 amino acids.

The genes are TRBV7-3 and TRBJ2-1; 7 positions match TRBD2. V lost 5 bases to trimming and J lost 12 bases; unmatched junction nucleotides: 13. Germline V lookup: CDR1 SGHTA, CDR2 FQGTGA. The CDR3 has 14 amino acids. CDR3 in amino acids: CASSSPLAEPLQFF. CDR3 nucleotides: TGTGCCAGCAGCAGTCCGCTAGCGGAGCCATTGCAGTTCTTC.

The chain carries TRBV28 and TRBJ1-2; D gene ambiguous. The CDR3 is 13 amino acids. Trimming stripped 5 bases from V and 4 bases from J, with 11 bases between. The germline gives CDR1 MDHEN, CDR2 SYDVKM. The CDR3 reads CASSPLLGYGYTF. The CDR3 nucleotides read TGTGCCAGCAGTCCCTTACTAGGCTATGGCTACACCTTC.

The J gene is TRBJ1-6, the V gene TRBV11-3; 8 nucleotides align to TRBD1. With 7 bases clipped from V and 5 bases from J, the junction kept 7 bases outside the gene matches. This CDR3 comprises 15 residues. Germline V gene lookup returns CDR1 SGHNT and CDR2 YENEEA. CDR3 nucleotides: TGTGCCAGCAAGGAGGGGGGACAGGATAATTCACCCCTCCACTTT. Translation: CASKEGGQDNSPLHF.

The V gene is TRBV3-1 (or the pseudogene TRBV3-2), the J gene TRBJ2-7, with 9 bases aligning to TRBD2. This CDR3 is built from 18 residues. Germline V lookup: CDR1 LGHDT, CDR2 YNNKEL (reference sequence). The ends lost 4 bases at V and 0 bases at J; junction bases unmatched: 13. DNA for the CDR3: TGTGCCAGCAGCCCTTCCGTAGCGGGGGACTCCAGCTCCTACGAGCAGTACTTC. Translating it yields CASSPSVAGDSSSYEQYF.

The rearrangement uses TRBV10-3 and TRBJ2-7; D remains unclear. CDR1 is ENHRY and CDR2 is SYGVKD in the germline V gene. The length of the CDR3 is 14 residues. V was shortened by 4 bases and J by 0 bases, with 10 bases between the two germline ends. The chain's CDR3 is CAISVAESSYEQYF. The CDR3 DNA reads TGTGCCATCAGTGTGGCGGAGAGCTCCTACGAGCAGTACTTC.

V is TRBV25-1 and J is TRBJ2-3; TRBD1 matches 7 bases. Germline V gene lookup returns CDR1 MGHDK and CDR2 SYGVNS. V gave up 5 bases and J gave up 2 bases; unmatched junction bases: 4. The CDR3 totals 14 residues. CDR3 loop: CASSSTGYTDTQYF. The CDR3 DNA sequence: TGTGCCAGCAGTTCGACAGGGTACACAGATACGCAGTATTTT.

The genes are TRBV5-4 and TRBJ2-3, with 8 bases lining up with TRBD1. V lost 4 bases to trimming and J lost 0 bases; unmatched junction nucleotides: 7. The CDR3 covers 16 residues. Germline V CDR1 and CDR2: SGHNT, YYREEE (reference sequence). The CDR3 protein is CASSPPGGRSTDTQYF. Written as DNA, the CDR3 is TGTGCCAGCAGCCCCCCAGGGGGCCGGAGCACAGATACGCAGTATTTT.

The genes are TRBV27 and TRBJ2-3; 8 nucleotides line up with TRBD1. Looked up from germline, CDR1 is MNHEY and CDR2 is SMNVEV (reference sequence). J was trimmed by 5 bases and V by 4 bases; bases with no gene match: 5. The CDR3 is made up of 14 amino acids. As DNA, the CDR3 is TGTGCCAGCAGTTACTCAGGGGGCCGAGATACGCAGTATTTT. Protein sequence: CASSYSGGRDTQYF.

This chain links TRBV6-5 with TRBJ1-1, with 7 nucleotides matching TRBD1. CDR3 length: 14 amino acids. Germline values: CDR1 MNHEY, CDR2 SVGAGI. J lost 1 base, V lost 6 bases, and 5 bases had no gene match. CDR3 sequence (DNA): TGTGCCAGCAGGTCGACAGGGAGGAACACTGAAGCTTTCTTT. Translation gives CASRSTGRNTEAFF.

This sequence joins TRBV7-9 and TRBJ1-4; 9 bases match TRBD1. The trim removed 5 bases at V and 7 bases at J, leaving 11 bases unmatched. In germline, CDR1 is SEHNR, CDR2 FQNEAQ (reference sequence). The CDR3 covers 16 residues. The CDR3 DNA reads TGTGCCAGCAGCCCTGGACAGGGGACGGGGTTTGAAAAACTGTTTTTT. It codes for CASSPGQGTGFEKLFF.

The chain has TRBV10-3 and TRBJ2-2; 7 nucleotides match TRBD1. CDR3 size: 16 residues. V shed 6 bases and J 0 bases; nucleotides not matched to a gene: 7. Per germline, CDR1 ENHRY and CDR2 SYGVKD. DNA for the CDR3: TGTGCCATCAGAGACCCGGGACAGTCGAACACCGGGGAGCTGTTTTTT. It codes for CAIRDPGQSNTGELFF.

J is TRBJ2-7 and V is TRBV2; D remains unclear. Trimming took 7 bases from V and 2 from J, leaving 9 bases between them. CDR3 length: 12 residues. Germline V gene data show CDR1 as SNHLY and CDR2 as FYNNEI. CDR3 region: CASNGGTYEQYF. In DNA form, the CDR3 reads TGTGCCAGCAATGGCGGAACCTACGAGCAGTACTTC.